Shown below are 21 T cell receptor beta chains from a single sample sequenced in a study of blood T cell repertoires in COVID-19. Clones were sequenced by immunoSEQ multiplex PCR, and TCRdb holds only the in-frame ones, with some missing. In the table there are 50,000 to 65,000 clones, 55% to 80% of which are singletons. The material sequenced was peripheral blood. These receptors came from a woman in her 70s with COVID-19, enrolled during active disease.

This clone is a singleton in its sample. The chain links TRBV2 to TRBJ2-5; maybe TRBD2 (5 bases). Deletions cut 5 bases from V and 2 bases from J, with 18 bases between. The CDR3 consists of 16 residues. Looked up from germline, CDR1 is SNHLY and CDR2 is FYNNEI. This CDR3 reads CASSFSPPPGQETQYF. The CDR3 DNA reads as TGTGCCAGCAGTTTTTCTCCCCCGCCGGGGCAAGAGACCCAGTACTTC. The whole variable domain, filled in from reference TRBV2 and TRBJ2-5, reads EPEVTQTPSHQVTQMGQEVILRCVPISNHLYFYWYRQILGQKVEFLVSFYNNEISEKSEIFDDQFSVERPDGSNFTLKIRSTKLEDSAMYFCASSFSPPPGQETQYFGPGTRLLVL.

The chain couples TRBV11-2 to TRBJ2-1, with TRBD2 matching 10 bases. J lost 7 bases, V lost 1 base, and 10 bases had no gene match. Germline V lookup: CDR1 SGHAT, CDR2 FQNNGV. The CDR3 covers 17 residues. For the CDR3, the DNA is TGTGCCAGCAGCTTAGTCGGTCGAGCGGGAGGGCCTAATGAGCAGTTCTTC. Residues: CASSLVGRAGGPNEQFF.

The genes are TRBV5-5 and TRBJ2-5; 14 bases agree with TRBD2. Germline trimming cut 4 bases from V and 4 bases from J; bases unmatched to any gene: 9. Germline lookup yields CDR1 SGHKS and CDR2 YYEKEE (reference sequence). The CDR3 covers 17 residues. The CDR3 DNA follows: TGTGCCAGCAGCGATGGACTAGCGGGAGGAGGGGGAGAGACCCAGTACTTC. Its translation: CASSDGLAGGGGETQYF. Complete variable domain (other parts from reference TRBV5-5 and TRBJ2-5): DAGVTQSPTHLIKTRGQQVTLRCSPISGHKSVSWYQQVLGQGPQFIFQYYEKEERGRGNFPDRFSARQFPNYSSELNVNALLLGDSALYLCASSDGLAGGGGETQYFGPGTRLLVL.

This clone was found a few times. The chain couples TRBV9 to TRBJ1-1, with 8 bases fitting TRBD1. CDR1 and CDR2 (germline): SGDLS, YYNGEE. This CDR3 is built from 18 residues. V trimming: 2 bases; J trimming: 1 base; junction bases outside the gene matches: 13. This chain's CDR3 is CASSVDLRTGGANTEAFF. CDR3 nucleotide sequence: TGTGCCAGCAGCGTTGATCTAAGAACAGGGGGGGCGAACACTGAAGCTTTCTTT.

The chain combines TRBV5-1 with TRBJ1-1; D call uncertain. V was clipped by 0 bases and J by 3 bases, with 12 bases between them. The CDR3 covers 15 residues. Germline CDR1 is SGHRS and CDR2 is YFSETQ. The CDR3 region has the DNA TGCGCCAGCAGCTTGGCTTCGGGTGGATACACTGAAGCTTTCTTT. Protein product: CASSLASGGYTEAFF.

This clone was found once. The genes are TRBV20-1 and TRBJ2-1; maybe TRBD2 (5 bases). Trimming took off 3 bases at V and 8 bases at J, with 11 bases between the two ends. Germline lookup yields CDR1 DFQATT and CDR2 SNEGSKA (reference sequence). The CDR3 extends over 12 amino acids. This chain's CDR3 is CSASGEADEQFF. CDR3 DNA sequence: TGCAGTGCTAGTGGTGAAGCGGATGAGCAGTTCTTC.

The rearrangement uses TRBV11-3 and TRBJ2-1; 11 positions agree with TRBD2. After removal of 5 bases from V and 0 bases from J, the junction contained 9 bases not matched to a gene. Germline V gives CDR1 SGHNT, CDR2 YENEEA. The CDR3 sequence is 18 residues long. Here the CDR3 reads CASSTLTSGIISYNEQFF. The CDR3, as DNA: TGTGCCAGCAGCACGCTGACTAGCGGGATTATCTCCTACAATGAGCAGTTCTTC.

CDR3 DNA sequence: TGTGCCAGCAGCTATCGACCGGGTGACGCTGAAGCTTTCTTT. Its translation: CASSYRPGDAEAFF. This chain links TRBV16 with TRBJ1-1, with D unresolved. Germline CDR1 reads KGHSY; CDR2 reads FQNENV. V was clipped by 5 bases and J by 6 bases, with 16 bases between them. This CDR3 comprises 14 residues.

This clone was seen a handful of times. The V and J genes are TRBV7-2 and TRBJ2-3, with 7 bases identical to TRBD2. The CDR3 contains 14 residues. The trim removed 1 base at V and 6 bases at J, leaving 4 bases unmatched. Looked up from germline, CDR1 is SGHTA and CDR2 is FQGNSA. The CDR3 DNA sequence: TGTGCCAGCAGCTTAGTCGGGGAGGGGGATACGCAGTATTTT. It translates to CASSLVGEGDTQYF.

The CDR3 DNA reads TGTGCCAGCAGCCAAGCGGGACAGGGCCTCACGGGCTACACCTTC. Translating it yields CASSQAGQGLTGYTF. This chain links TRBV3-1 (or the pseudogene TRBV3-2) with TRBJ1-2; 9 bases are a match to TRBD1. The germline gives CDR1 LGHDT, CDR2 YNNKEL (reference sequence). The junction had 8 bases not matched to a gene; V was cut back by 1 base and J by 8 bases. The CDR3 has 15 amino acids.

This chain connects TRBV2 to TRBJ2-3; 13 bases match TRBD2. The CDR3 runs 15 residues. Unmatched junction bases numbered 4, after V lost 4 bases and J lost 6 bases. CDR1 is SNHLY and CDR2 is FYNNEI in the germline V gene. CDR3 coding DNA: TGTGCCAGCAGTGTTGGGACTAGCGGGGCTGATACGCAGTATTTT. It encodes CASSVGTSGADTQYF. Full variable domain (remainder filled in from reference TRBV2 and TRBJ2-3): EPEVTQTPSHQVTQMGQEVILRCVPISNHLYFYWYRQILGQKVEFLVSFYNNEISEKSEIFDDQFSVERPDGSNFTLKIRSTKLEDSAMYFCASSVGTSGADTQYFGPGTRLTVL.

The chain has TRBV12-5 and TRBJ1-1; D unclear. Trimming removed 9 bases at V and 1 base at J, with 9 bases between. Germline V gene sequence: CDR1 LGHNT, CDR2 FRNRAP. CDR3 length equals 12 residues. DNA for the CDR3: TGTGCTAGCGCCCGCGGGAACACTGAAGCTTTCTTT. Protein product: CASARGNTEAFF.

The chain recombines TRBV7-8 with TRBJ2-2; 8 bases are shared with TRBD1. Germline values: CDR1 SGHVS, CDR2 FQNEAQ. This CDR3 has 14 amino acids. Trimming at V came to 1 base and at J to 7 bases, leaving 2 bases not matched to a gene. The CDR3 spells CASSLEQGDGELFF. The CDR3 bases are TGTGCCAGCAGCTTAGAACAGGGGGACGGGGAGCTGTTTTTT. Combining the CDR3 with reference TRBV7-8 and TRBJ2-2 gives the whole variable domain GAGVSQSPRYKVAKRGQDVALRCDPISGHVSLFWYQQALGQGPEFLTYFQNEAQLDKSGLPSDRFFAERPEGSVSTLKIQRTQQEDSAVYLCASSLEQGDGELFFGEGSRLTVL.

CDR3: CASSLGTGGAEAFF. The CDR3 nucleotides read TGTGCCAGCAGCTTAGGGACAGGGGGTGCTGAAGCTTTCTTT. This chain connects TRBV5-6 to TRBJ1-1; 11 nucleotides match TRBD1. Germline V lookup: CDR1 SGHDT, CDR2 YYEEEE. Trimming cost V 2 bases and J 6 bases; bases outside gene matches: 3. The CDR3 is 14 amino acids.

The chain combines TRBV6-5 with TRBJ1-1, with 7 nucleotides matching TRBD1. Germline CDR1 reads MNHEY; CDR2 reads SVGAGI. This CDR3 is built from 11 residues. J gave up 8 bases and V 10 bases, and 7 bases lay outside the gene matches. This CDR3 reads CATLRQGEAFF. The CDR3 bases are TGTGCCACCCTGCGACAGGGCGAAGCTTTCTTT.

The V call is TRBV11-3, the J call TRBJ2-1, with TRBD1 identical over 7 bases. Per the germline V gene, CDR1 is SGHNT and CDR2 is YENEEA. CDR3 length equals 14 residues. V lost 5 bases and J lost 5; bases outside the gene matches: 6. CDR3 bases: TGTGCCAGCAGCCATAGACAGGGACACAATGAGCAGTTCTTC. Translating gives CASSHRQGHNEQFF.

The rearrangement joins TRBV7-2 to TRBJ2-3; 8 nucleotides match TRBD2. V shed 4 bases, J shed 7 bases, and the junction held 4 bases outside the gene matches. The CDR3 runs 13 residues. Per the germline V gene, CDR1 is SGHTA and CDR2 is FQGNSA. The CDR3 is CASSYGGANTQYF. Here the CDR3 DNA reads TGTGCCAGCAGCTACGGGGGGGCTAATACGCAGTATTTT.

This clone was found a few times. V is TRBV7-3 and J is TRBJ1-2, with 8 bases identical to TRBD1. The CDR3 extends over 15 amino acids. Looked up from germline, CDR1 is SGHTA and CDR2 is FQGTGA. V lost 5 bases, J lost 3 bases, and 8 bases stayed unmatched. CDR3 in amino acids: CASSPQDREDYGYTF. Written as DNA, the CDR3 is TGTGCCAGCAGCCCTCAGGACAGGGAGGACTATGGCTACACCTTC. Together with reference TRBV7-3 and TRBJ1-2, the CDR3 gives the full variable domain: GAGVSQTPSNKVTEKGKYVELRCDPISGHTALYWYRQSLGQGPEFLIYFQGTGAADDSGLPNDRFFAVRPEGSVSTLKIQRTERGDSAVYLCASSPQDREDYGYTFGSGTRLTVV.

The gene calls are TRBV24-1 and TRBJ2-1, with a tentative D call TRBD2 (6 bases). The CDR3 length is 16 residues. V gave up 5 bases and J gave up 8 bases, with 21 bases separating them. CDR1 and CDR2 (germline): KGHDR, SFDVKD. The CDR3 protein is CATSGGLTEPRDEQFF. DNA for the CDR3: TGTGCCACCAGTGGGGGACTTACCGAACCCAGGGATGAGCAGTTCTTC.

This sequence joins TRBV7-3 and TRBJ2-2, with 16 bases fitting TRBD2. Germline assignment: CDR1 SGHTA and CDR2 FQGTGA. V dropped 1 base and J dropped 6; count of bases not matched to a gene: 5. This CDR3 comprises 18 residues. The CDR3 loop is CASSLKGGTSGRAGELFF. CDR3 bases: TGTGCCAGCAGCTTAAAAGGCGGGACTAGCGGGAGGGCCGGGGAGCTGTTTTTT.

The chain uses TRBV4-3 and TRBJ2-2, with 10 positions matching TRBD2. In germline, CDR1 is LGHNA, CDR2 YSLEER. The CDR3 spans 16 residues. J gave up 4 bases and V 1 base, and 3 bases lay outside the gene matches. In nucleotides, the CDR3 is TGCGCCAGCAGCCAAGCTCCTAGCGGGGGCACCGGGGAGCTGTTTTTT. Residues: CASSQAPSGGTGELFF.